This TCR beta chain was captured in a study of cytomegalovirus exposure and HLA in healthy donors. The study, taken as a whole, reports: It was reported that the classifier diagnosed cytomegalovirus status with high specificity and sensitivity in both the original and validation cohorts.

The germline V gene encodes CDR1 MNHEY and CDR2 SMNVEV (reference sequence). V was clipped by 3 bases and J by 2 bases; unmatched bases: 4. This CDR3 contains 14 residues. Vbeta (60) and Jbeta (13) primers were used in the PCR. Profiled with immunoSEQ multiplex PCR; TCRdb holds only in-frame clones, not every one. This sample has 150,000 or so clones, with over 75% found just once. Details on this clone: Its specificity is unknown.

J is TRBJ2-7 and V is TRBV27; TRBD1 agrees at 7 bases. Specimen: PBMCs. This TCR was recovered from a woman in her thirties in good health and CMV-seronegative. The CDR3 DNA follows: TGTGCCAGCAGTTTGGGGACAGCGCCCTACGAGCAGTACTTC. It specifies CASSLGTAPYEQYF.